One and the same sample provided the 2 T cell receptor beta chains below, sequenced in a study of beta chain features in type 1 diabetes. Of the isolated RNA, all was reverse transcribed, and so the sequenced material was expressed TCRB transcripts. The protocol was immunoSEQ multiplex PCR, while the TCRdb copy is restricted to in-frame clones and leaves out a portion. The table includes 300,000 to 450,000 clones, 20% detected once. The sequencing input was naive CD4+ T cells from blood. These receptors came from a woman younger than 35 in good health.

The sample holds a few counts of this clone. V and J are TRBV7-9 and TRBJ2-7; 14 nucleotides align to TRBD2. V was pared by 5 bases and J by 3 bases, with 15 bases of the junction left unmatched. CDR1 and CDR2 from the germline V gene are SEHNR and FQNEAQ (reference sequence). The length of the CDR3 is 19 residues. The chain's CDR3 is CASSIPRTSGRSSLYEQYF. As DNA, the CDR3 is TGTGCCAGCAGCATTCCTCGGACTAGCGGGAGGAGTTCCCTCTACGAGCAGTACTTC.

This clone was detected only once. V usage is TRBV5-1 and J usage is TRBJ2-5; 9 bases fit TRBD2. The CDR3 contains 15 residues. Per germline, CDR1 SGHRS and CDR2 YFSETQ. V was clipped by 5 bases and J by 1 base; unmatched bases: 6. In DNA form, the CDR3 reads TGCGCCAGCAGAATTGGCGGGGGGGCCCAAGAGACCCAGTACTTC. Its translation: CASRIGGGAQETQYF.